Below, 6 T cell receptor beta chains from the same sample are listed, as sequenced in a study of cytomegalovirus exposure and HLA in healthy donors. Use of 60 Vbeta and 13 Jbeta primers characterized the PCR. Clones were read by immunoSEQ multiplex PCR, and TCRdb kept only the in-frame ones, dropping some. Here the sample table reports about 160,000 clones. The sequencing sample was made of PBMCs. These receptors were taken from a woman aged 55-70 years in good health and CMV-seronegative.

The chain has TRBV15 and TRBJ1-2; possibly TRBD1 for D (6 bases). The germline gives CDR1 LNHNV, CDR2 YYDKDF (reference sequence). Trimming pared 1 base from V and 8 bases from J, leaving 11 bases between. The CDR3 length is 13 residues. This CDR3 is CATSRAGALGYTF. Written as DNA, the CDR3 is TGTGCCACCAGCAGAGCAGGGGCGCTCGGCTACACCTTC. The full variable domain, rest sourced from reference TRBV15 and TRBJ1-2, is DAMVIQNPRYQVTQFGKPVTLSCSQTLNHNVMYWYQQKSSQAPKLLFHYYDKDFNNEADTPDNFQSRRPNTSFCFLDIRSPGLGDTAMYLCATSRAGALGYTFGSGTRLTVV.

The chain has TRBV10-3 and TRBJ1-5; 7 bases agree with TRBD1. This CDR3 comprises 15 residues. Germline assignment: CDR1 ENHRY and CDR2 SYGVKD. The J segment lost 3 bases and the V segment lost 0 bases, leaving 2 bases of the junction unmatched. This chain's CDR3 is CAISESDRFNQPQHF. The CDR3 DNA is TGTGCCATCAGTGAGTCGGACAGGTTCAATCAGCCCCAGCATTTT.

The gene calls are TRBV7-3 and TRBJ2-1; 11 bases match TRBD1. CDR3 length equals 14 residues. V trimming: 4 bases; J trimming: 8 bases; junction bases outside the gene matches: 4. Germline V lookup: CDR1 SGHTA, CDR2 FQGTGA. The CDR3 sequence: CASSYGQGAYEQFF. The CDR3 bases are TGTGCCAGCAGCTACGGACAGGGGGCATATGAGCAGTTCTTC.

V is TRBV19 and J is TRBJ2-7; 9 nucleotides agree with TRBD1. In germline, CDR1 is LNHDA, CDR2 SQIVND (reference sequence). The J segment lost 3 bases and the V segment lost 11 bases, leaving 14 bases of the junction unmatched. The CDR3 is 15 amino acids. CDR3 region: CASVESPGQGYEQYF. CDR3 DNA sequence: TGTGCCTCAGTCGAAAGTCCGGGACAGGGCTACGAGCAGTACTTC.

The rearrangement uses TRBV19 and TRBJ1-5, with TRBD1 matching over 7 bases. Trimming cost V 8 bases and J 0 bases; bases outside gene matches: 4. The CDR3 sequence is 14 residues long. Germline lookup yields CDR1 LNHDA and CDR2 SQIVND (reference sequence). CDR3 DNA sequence: TGTGCCAGTGGACAGGCATATAGCAATCAGCCCCAGCATTTT. It translates to CASGQAYSNQPQHF.

The J gene is TRBJ2-1, the V gene TRBV6-1; the D is unclear. Germline assignment: CDR1 MNHNS and CDR2 SASEGT. Trimming left V 0 bases short and J 3 bases short, with 9 bases between. There are 15 residues in the CDR3. The CDR3 here is CASSEASRNYNEQFF. Here the CDR3 DNA reads TGTGCCAGCAGTGAAGCTTCTAGGAACTACAATGAGCAGTTCTTC.